These 16 T cell receptor beta chains came from one sample sequenced in a study of T cells in Graves' hyperthyroidism and ophthalmopathy. The investigators amplified TCR beta CDR3 regions from RNA transcripts. In the first-round RT-PCR of the TCR CDR3, the HTBI primer set was used. MiXCR, run by TCRdb on the multiplex PCR reads, gives a single entry per CDR3 protein. The repertoire holds 190,000 or so distinct CDR3 sequences, about 16% seen once, with around 47% in the top ten. Sequencing input: blood. The source is a man aged 40-55 years with Graves' hyperthyroidism.

Ten or more counts support this clonotype. The genes are TRBV11-3 and TRBJ2-2, with a tentative D call TRBD1 (5 bases). The ends were cut back, 5 bases at V and 0 bases at J, with 7 bases in the middle. This CDR3 spans 14 amino acids. Germline CDR1 and CDR2: SGHNT and YENEEA. CDR3 DNA: TGTGCCAGCAGCAGGGGCGCGAACACCGGGGAGCTGTTTTTT. Translating it yields CASSRGANTGELFF.

The sample holds many counts of this clonotype. The chain is built from TRBV5-1 and TRBJ2-7; D unresolved. The CDR3 covers 12 residues. The ends were cut back, 4 bases at V and 0 bases at J, with 5 bases in the middle. CDR1 and CDR2 (germline): SGHRS, YFSETQ. The CDR3 sequence is CASSEASYEQYF. In nucleotides, the CDR3 is TGCGCCAGCAGCGAAGCCTCCTACGAGCAGTACTTC.

The chain has TRBV10-3 and TRBJ1-2; TRBD1 matches 7 bases. The CDR3 extends over 15 amino acids. Trimming removed 6 bases from V and 2 bases from J; junction bases left unmatched: 9. Germline CDR1 reads ENHRY; CDR2 reads SYGVKD. The CDR3 here is CAIRDTGVGNYGYTF. CDR3 coding DNA: TGTGCCATCAGAGATACAGGGGTTGGGAACTATGGCTACACCTTC.

The rearrangement uses TRBV5-4 and TRBJ2-3, with unresolved D. V lost 4 bases and J lost 4, with 16 bases in between. The germline V gene has CDR1 SGHNT and CDR2 YYREEE (reference sequence). This CDR3 region has 15 residues. CDR3 nucleotides: TGTGCCAGCAGCCAAAGATCGGAAGGCGCAGATACGCAGTATTTT. Translating gives CASSQRSEGADTQYF.

The chain employs TRBV9 and TRBJ2-3, with D uncertain. CDR3 length: 15 amino acids. Germline values: CDR1 SGDLS, CDR2 YYNGEE. Trimming took off 4 bases at V and 2 bases at J, with 14 bases between the two ends. CDR3 protein: CASSPSRSATDTQYF. The DNA of the CDR3 is TGTGCCAGCAGCCCATCGAGGTCGGCCACAGATACGCAGTATTTT.

This rearrangement joins TRBV27 to TRBJ1-2, with D perhaps matching TRBD1 (5 bases). V shed 2 bases and J shed 6 bases, with 16 bases lying between them. The CDR3 sequence is 15 residues long. Germline V gives CDR1 MNHEY, CDR2 SMNVEV (reference sequence). The CDR3 is CASSLRGGTPNGYTF. The CDR3 coding sequence is TGTGCCAGCAGTTTAAGGGGCGGAACCCCCAATGGCTACACCTTC.

This clonotype was detected ten times or more. V and J are TRBV4-2 and TRBJ2-3, with 7 bases lining up with TRBD2. This CDR3 is 17 amino acids long. Germline CDR1 is LGHNA and CDR2 is YNFKEQ. With V trimmed by 1 base and J by 1 base, 8 bases remained unmatched. The CDR3 coding sequence is TGTGCCAGCAGCCAAGTGGTAGGACGGGGGGGCACAGATACGCAGTATTTT. The encoded protein is CASSQVVGRGGTDTQYF.

This clonotype was counted ten times or more. The chain employs TRBV11-2 and TRBJ1-4, with 9 bases fitting TRBD1. Germline V gene data show CDR1 as SGHAT and CDR2 as FQNNGV. This CDR3 comprises 14 residues. The trim removed 4 bases at V and 7 bases at J, leaving 4 bases unmatched. The chain's CDR3 is CASSSETGGEKLFF. CDR3 coding DNA: TGTGCCAGCAGCTCTGAGACAGGGGGTGAAAAACTGTTTTTT.

This clonotype was seen ten or more times. The rearrangement links TRBV11-3 to TRBJ2-1, with 7 bases identical to TRBD2. Trimming cost V 3 bases and J 0 bases; bases outside gene matches: 2. CDR3 length equals 15 residues. CDR1 is SGHNT, CDR2 YENEEA, per germline. CDR3 sequence reads: CASSFSGYSYNEQFF. DNA of the CDR3: TGTGCCAGCAGCTTTAGCGGGTACTCCTACAATGAGCAGTTCTTC.

About this clonotype itself: An end of the junction does not agree with germline; a read error may underlie this. The CDR3 sequence: CTSSIQPGTRAYEQYF. CDR3 nucleotides: TGTACCAGCAGTATCCAACCCGGGACTAGGGCCTACGAGCAGTACTTC. V is TRBV6-1 and J is TRBJ2-7; 8 bases agree with TRBD2. Germline values: CDR1 MNHNS, CDR2 SASEGT. The CDR3 totals 16 residues.

In this sample, this clonotype turned up many times. The CDR3 sequence is CASSVLSSGQETQYF. CDR3 nucleotides: TGTGCCAGCAGCGTATTATCTAGCGGCCAAGAGACCCAGTACTTC. The rearrangement joins TRBV9 to TRBJ2-5; 7 nucleotides match TRBD2. The V gene end was trimmed by 1 base and the J gene end by 1 base; junction bases not matched to a gene: 4. Germline V gene lookup returns CDR1 SGDLS and CDR2 YYNGEE. The CDR3 runs 15 residues.

This chain connects TRBV10-3 to TRBJ2-7, with no clear D. This CDR3 contains 11 residues. V was clipped by 3 bases and J by 2 bases, with 2 bases between them. CDR1 is ENHRY, CDR2 SYGVKD, per germline. CDR3 DNA: TGTGCCATCAGTGATACCTACGAGCAGTACTTC. Residues: CAISDTYEQYF.

This clonotype came up many times. The chain recombines TRBV7-9 with TRBJ2-5; 8 bases align to TRBD1. Losses at the gene ends were 3 bases for V and 8 bases for J; bases not matched to a gene: 8. The length of the CDR3 is 14 residues. Germline assignment: CDR1 SEHNR and CDR2 FQNEAQ (reference sequence). CDR3 coding DNA: TGTGCCAGCAGCTTGGACAGGGCTCTTGATACCCAGTACTTC. Translating it yields CASSLDRALDTQYF.

This clonotype was seen at least ten times. The chain uses TRBV6-1 and TRBJ2-6; D could derive from TRBD1 or TRBD2 (6 bases each). The V end was cut by 6 bases, the J end by 1 base, with 10 bases between. This CDR3 contains 15 residues. Germline assignment: CDR1 MNHNS and CDR2 SASEGT. The CDR3 nucleotides are TGTGCCAGCAGCGGAGGGGGATCTGGGGCCAACGTCCTGACTTTC. Amino acids: CASSGGGSGANVLTF.

This clonotype was counted between two and nine times. The V and J genes are TRBV7-2 and TRBJ2-7, with D perhaps being TRBD1 or TRBD2 (6 bases each). Germline V gene data show CDR1 as SGHTA and CDR2 as FQGNSA. V lost 1 base to trimming and J lost 6 bases, with 16 bases between them. The CDR3 extends over 15 amino acids. This chain's CDR3 is CASSLVWGASSEQYF. The CDR3 nucleotides are TGTGCCAGCAGCTTAGTATGGGGGGCAAGTAGCGAGCAGTACTTC.

About this clonotype: This may be a read error, as it is one base from a much larger clone. V gene TRBV10-3 combines with J gene TRBJ2-4, with 13 bases that match TRBD2. The CDR3 runs 15 residues. Germline V gives CDR1 ENHRY, CDR2 SYGVKD. CDR3 nucleotide sequence: TGTGCCATCAGGGCCGGGACTAGCGGGAAAAACATTCGGTACTTC. Protein product: CAIRAGTSGKNIRYF.